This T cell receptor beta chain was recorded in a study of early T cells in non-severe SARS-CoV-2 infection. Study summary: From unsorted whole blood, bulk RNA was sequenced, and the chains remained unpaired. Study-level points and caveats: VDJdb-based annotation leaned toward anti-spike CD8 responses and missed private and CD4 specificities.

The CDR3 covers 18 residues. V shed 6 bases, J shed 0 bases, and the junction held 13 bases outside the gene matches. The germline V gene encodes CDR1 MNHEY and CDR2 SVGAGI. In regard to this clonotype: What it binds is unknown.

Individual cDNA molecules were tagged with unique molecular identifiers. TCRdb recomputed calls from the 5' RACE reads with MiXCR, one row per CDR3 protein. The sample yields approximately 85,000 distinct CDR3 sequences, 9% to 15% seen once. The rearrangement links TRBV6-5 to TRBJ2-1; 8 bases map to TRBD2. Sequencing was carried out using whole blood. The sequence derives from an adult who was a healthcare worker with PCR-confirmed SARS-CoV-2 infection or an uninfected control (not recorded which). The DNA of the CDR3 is TGTGCCAGCAGCCCTAGCGGGTGGTCCGAAAGCTCCTACAATGAGCAGTTCTTC. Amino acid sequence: CASSPSGWSESSYNEQFF.